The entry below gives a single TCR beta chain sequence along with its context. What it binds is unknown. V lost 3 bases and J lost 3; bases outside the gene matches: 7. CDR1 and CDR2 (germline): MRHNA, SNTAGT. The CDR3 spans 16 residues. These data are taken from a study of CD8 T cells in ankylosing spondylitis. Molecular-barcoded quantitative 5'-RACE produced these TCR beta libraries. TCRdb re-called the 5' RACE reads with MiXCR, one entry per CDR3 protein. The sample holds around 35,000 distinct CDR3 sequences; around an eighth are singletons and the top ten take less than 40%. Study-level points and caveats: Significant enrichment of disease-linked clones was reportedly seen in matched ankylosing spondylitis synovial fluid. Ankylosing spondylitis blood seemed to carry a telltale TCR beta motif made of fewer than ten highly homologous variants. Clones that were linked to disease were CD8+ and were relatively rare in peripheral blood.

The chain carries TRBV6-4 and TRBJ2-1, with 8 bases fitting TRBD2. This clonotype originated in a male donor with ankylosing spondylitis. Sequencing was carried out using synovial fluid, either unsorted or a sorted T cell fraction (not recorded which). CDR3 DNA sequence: TGTGCCAGCAGTGAGTCAGCGGGAGAGGGCTACAATGAGCAGTTCTTC. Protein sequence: CASSESAGEGYNEQFF.